Each of the 23 T cell receptor beta chains below was sequenced from the same sample in a study of T cells in Graves' hyperthyroidism and ophthalmopathy. Template material for amplifying TCR beta CDR3 regions consisted of RNA transcripts. The study used the HTBI primer set for a first-round RT-PCR of the TCR CDR3. TCRdb independently ran MiXCR on the multiplex PCR reads; one entry per CDR3 protein. Of 450,000 to 550,000 distinct CDR3 sequences listed, around a quarter were seen once; the top ten hold over 9%. Material for sequencing was blood. All receptors derive from a woman aged 30 to 39 with Graves' ophthalmopathy.

The chain has TRBV7-9 and TRBJ1-2; D gene ambiguous. The germline gives CDR1 SEHNR, CDR2 FQNEAQ (reference sequence). The CDR3 consists of 13 residues. V was pared by 1 base and J by 3 bases, with 6 bases between. CDR3 region: CASSLESYYGYTF. The CDR3 DNA reads TGTGCCAGCAGCTTAGAGTCCTACTATGGCTACACCTTC. Complete variable domain (other parts from reference TRBV7-9 and TRBJ1-2): DTGVSQNPRHKITKRGQNVTFRCDPISEHNRLYWYRQTLGQGPEFLTYFQNEAQLEKSRLLSDRFSAERPKGSFSTLEIQRTEQGDSAMYLCASSLESYYGYTFGSGTRLTVV.

This clonotype was counted a single time. The V call is TRBV25-1, the J call TRBJ1-1, with D unclear. The CDR3 runs to 13 residues. V gave up 4 bases and J gave up 6 bases, with 12 bases separating them. Germline CDR1 reads MGHDK; CDR2 reads SYGVNS. CDR3 sequence: CASSVLSSSEAFF. CDR3 bases: TGTGCCAGCAGTGTCCTAAGTTCCTCTGAAGCTTTCTTT.

The table lists this clonotype with a few counts. The DNA of the CDR3 is TGCGCCAGCAGCTTGGGGGCAGGGGTCGACTTGGGCCCCGAAGAGACCCAGTACTTC. Amino acid sequence: CASSLGAGVDLGPEETQYF. J is TRBJ2-5 and V is TRBV5-1; a possible D gene is TRBD1 (6 bases). The CDR3 is made up of 19 amino acids. The V end lost 0 bases, the J end lost 3 bases, and 24 bases lay between the germline ends. Germline assignment: CDR1 SGHRS and CDR2 YFSETQ.

This clonotype was detected ten times or more. The chain combines TRBV27 with TRBJ2-2; D is ambiguous. Trimming stripped 8 bases from V and 8 bases from J, with 12 bases between. Looked up from germline, CDR1 is MNHEY and CDR2 is SMNVEV (reference sequence). The CDR3 contains 12 residues. In nucleotides, the CDR3 is TGTGCCAGCGGGCCCTTTGGTGGGGAGCTGTTTTTT. It specifies CASGPFGGELFF.

This clonotype has at least ten counts. This chain's CDR3 is CASSEGYGELFF. The CDR3 DNA reads TGTGCCAGCAGCGAGGGGTACGGGGAGCTGTTTTTT. The chain joins TRBV7-9 to TRBJ2-2, with D perhaps being TRBD1 or TRBD2 (5 bases each). Trimming took 5 bases from V and 7 from J, leaving 8 bases between them. The germline gives CDR1 SEHNR, CDR2 FQNEAQ (reference sequence). CDR3 length equals 12 residues.

This clonotype showed up just a few times. The chain combines TRBV18 with TRBJ2-2; 7 bases fit TRBD1. Germline V gene sequence: CDR1 KGHSH, CDR2 LQKENI. CDR3 length equals 16 residues. V gave up 2 bases and J gave up 0 bases; unmatched junction bases: 3. CDR3: CASSPADRANTGELFF. CDR3 bases: TGTGCCAGCTCACCAGCCGACAGGGCGAACACCGGGGAGCTGTTTTTT.

The table lists this clonotype with many counts. This chain links TRBV28 with TRBJ2-7; 8 bases are a match to TRBD1. The germline gives CDR1 MDHEN, CDR2 SYDVKM. The length of the CDR3 is 13 residues. V shed 2 bases, J shed 5 bases, and the junction held 2 bases outside the gene matches. CDR3 DNA sequence: TGTGCCAGCAGTTTAACACAGGGGGACGAGCAGTACTTC. Protein product: CASSLTQGDEQYF.

The chain links TRBV12-3 or TRBV12-4 to TRBJ1-1; D uncertain. The V and J ends lost 3 bases and 4 bases respectively, with 9 bases between them. The CDR3 sequence is 13 residues long. The CDR3 region is CASSFRTFTEAFF. The CDR3 coding sequence is TGTGCCAGCAGTTTCAGGACCTTCACTGAAGCTTTCTTT.

This clonotype was detected ten times or more. The chain recombines TRBV5-1 with TRBJ1-2; D remains unclear. V was cut by 0 bases and J by 1 base, with 4 bases left in between. Per the germline V gene, CDR1 is SGHRS and CDR2 is YFSETQ. This CDR3 is built from 13 residues. CDR3 amino acids: CASSLDVNYGYTF. The CDR3 DNA is TGCGCCAGCAGCTTGGACGTTAACTATGGCTACACCTTC.

This clonotype was seen at least ten times. The chain is built from TRBV12-3 or TRBV12-4 and TRBJ1-5; possibly TRBD1 for D (5 bases). The CDR3 loop spans 14 amino acids. V was pared by 1 base and J by 7 bases, with 11 bases between. CDR3 amino acids: CASSLVGGGQPQHF. As DNA, the CDR3 is TGTGCCAGCAGTTTAGTTGGGGGAGGGCAGCCCCAGCATTTT.

The chain joins TRBV24-1 to TRBJ1-2, with 9 bases lining up with TRBD1. Trimming took 3 bases from V and 2 from J; bases not matched to a gene: 3. The V gene's germline CDR1 is KGHDR and CDR2 SFDVKD. The CDR3 is 15 residues long. The CDR3 DNA sequence: TGTGCCACCAGTGATAAGACAGGGGGAAACTATGGCTACACCTTC. This translates into CATSDKTGGNYGYTF.

The V and J genes are TRBV4-1 and TRBJ2-5; tentative D call: TRBD2 (5 bases). CDR1 is MGHRA and CDR2 is YSYEKL in the germline V gene. The CDR3 covers 16 residues. V lost 0 bases, J lost 5 bases, and 16 bases lay in between. The CDR3: CASSQEVAGPGETQYF. CDR3 DNA: TGCGCCAGCAGCCAAGAGGTTGCTGGTCCGGGGGAGACCCAGTACTTC.

The V and J genes are TRBV7-2 and TRBJ2-7; D gene unclear. CDR3 length: 13 residues. V shed 1 base and J shed 2 bases, with 6 bases lying between them. CDR1 SGHTA and CDR2 FQGNSA come from the germline V gene. The CDR3: CASSLVLAYEQYF. In DNA, the CDR3 is TGTGCCAGCAGCTTAGTCCTAGCCTACGAGCAGTACTTC.

CDR3 sequence reads: CASGALGGSGYTF. In DNA form, the CDR3 reads TGTGCTAGTGGGGCGCTGGGCGGTAGTGGCTACACCTTC. The chain joins TRBV12-5 to TRBJ1-2, with D unresolved. Trimming removed 6 bases from V and 7 bases from J, with 15 bases in between. This CDR3 has 13 amino acids. CDR1 LGHNT and CDR2 FRNRAP come from the germline V gene.

The chain carries TRBV6-1 and TRBJ2-5, with D tentatively TRBD1 (6 bases). CDR1 is MNHNS and CDR2 is SASEGT in the germline V gene. Trimming pared 5 bases from V and 2 bases from J, leaving 9 bases between. This CDR3 is built from 13 residues. The CDR3 nucleotides are TGTGCCAGCAGTCGACAGGAGCAAGAGACCCAGTACTTC. It translates to CASSRQEQETQYF.

The chain recombines TRBV20-1 with TRBJ2-7, with 10 bases identical to TRBD1. The CDR3 has 15 amino acids. Losses at the gene ends were 3 bases for V and 2 bases for J; bases not matched to a gene: 7. The germline V gene encodes CDR1 DFQATT and CDR2 SNEGSKA (reference sequence). The CDR3 sequence: CSASQRDRGTYEQYF. CDR3 bases: TGCAGTGCTAGCCAGCGGGACAGGGGAACCTACGAGCAGTACTTC.

This clonotype was seen a handful of times. The J gene is TRBJ1-1, the V gene TRBV27, with a weak D call TRBD1 (6 bases). Germline V CDR1 and CDR2: MNHEY, SMNVEV (reference sequence). The CDR3 runs 14 residues. The V end was cut by 6 bases, the J end by 0 bases, with 11 bases between. The CDR3 DNA sequence: TGTGCCAGCAGAAACAGGGCGATGAACACTGAAGCTTTCTTT. This translates into CASRNRAMNTEAFF.

The chain joins TRBV6-5 to TRBJ2-6; no firm D call. The CDR3 spans 14 residues. V was cut by 1 base and J by 11 bases, with 12 bases left in between. In germline, CDR1 is MNHEY, CDR2 SVGAGI. The CDR3: CASSYLGTTDVLTF. CDR3 coding DNA: TGTGCCAGCAGTTACTTAGGAACGACCGACGTCCTGACTTTC.

The table lists this clonotype with a few counts. V is TRBV6-2 or TRBV6-3 and J is TRBJ2-7, with 7 nucleotides matching TRBD2. V lost 0 bases, J lost 7 bases, and 9 bases stayed unmatched. The CDR3 is 15 amino acids. Germline CDR1 MNHEY, CDR2 SVGEGT. CDR3 nucleotides: TGTGCCAGCAGTTACTCACCTAGCGGAAAGGGTGAGCAGTACTTC. This translates into CASSYSPSGKGEQYF.

The chain links TRBV28 to TRBJ2-5, with TRBD2 matching 9 bases. Germline CDR1 is MDHEN and CDR2 is SYDVKM. Trimming cost V 2 bases and J 5 bases; bases outside gene matches: 15. This CDR3 region has 18 residues. CDR3 residues: CASSLNVVSGRERETQYF. The CDR3 nucleotides are TGTGCCAGCAGTTTAAATGTCGTTAGCGGGAGAGAGAGGGAGACCCAGTACTTC.

This clonotype was observed once. V and J are TRBV2 and TRBJ2-5; D ambiguous. The V and J ends lost 6 bases and 5 bases respectively, with 19 bases between them. The CDR3 loop spans 15 amino acids. CDR1 and CDR2 from the germline V gene are SNHLY and FYNNEI. CDR3 sequence: CASSRDLGPEETQYF. As DNA, the CDR3 is TGTGCCAGCAGCCGCGACCTTGGGCCCGAGGAGACCCAGTACTTC.

There are many counts of this clonotype. The chain employs TRBV14 and TRBJ1-1, with 11 bases lining up with TRBD1. CDR1 is SGHDN and CDR2 is FVKESK in the germline V gene. This CDR3 region has 16 residues. J lost 10 bases, V lost 4 bases, and 14 bases had no gene match. DNA of the CDR3: TGTGCCAGCAGCCCTTACACCGGGACAGGGGGTATTAGAGCTTTCTTT. The encoded protein is CASSPYTGTGGIRAFF.

This clonotype was observed once. V gene TRBV20-1 combines with J gene TRBJ1-5; no definite D call. CDR1 is DFQATT and CDR2 is SNEGSKA in the germline V gene (reference sequence). CDR3 length: 16 amino acids. V was pared by 0 bases and J by 0 bases, with 12 bases between. CDR3 amino acids: CSARDRVQVSNQPQHF. DNA of the CDR3: TGCAGTGCTAGAGATCGAGTACAAGTTAGCAATCAGCCCCAGCATTTT.